This TCR beta chain was documented in a study of cytomegalovirus exposure and HLA in healthy donors. A multiplex PCR was run with 60 Vbeta primers and 13 Jbeta primers. Profiled with immunoSEQ multiplex PCR; TCRdb holds only in-frame clones, not every one. The sample carries under 150,000 clones, around three quarters recorded once. This CDR3 region has 14 residues. Per germline, CDR1 ENHRY and CDR2 SYGVKD. Trimming took 2 bases from V and 8 from J; bases not matched to a gene: 6. The sample was PBMCs. This clonotype was obtained from a woman aged 40 to 50 in good health and CMV-seropositive. The chain carries TRBV10-3 and TRBJ1-1; 9 bases match TRBD1. CDR3 sequence reads: CAISEPLQGAEAFF. The CDR3 nucleotides read TGTGCCATCAGTGAGCCGTTACAGGGGGCGGAAGCTTTCTTT.